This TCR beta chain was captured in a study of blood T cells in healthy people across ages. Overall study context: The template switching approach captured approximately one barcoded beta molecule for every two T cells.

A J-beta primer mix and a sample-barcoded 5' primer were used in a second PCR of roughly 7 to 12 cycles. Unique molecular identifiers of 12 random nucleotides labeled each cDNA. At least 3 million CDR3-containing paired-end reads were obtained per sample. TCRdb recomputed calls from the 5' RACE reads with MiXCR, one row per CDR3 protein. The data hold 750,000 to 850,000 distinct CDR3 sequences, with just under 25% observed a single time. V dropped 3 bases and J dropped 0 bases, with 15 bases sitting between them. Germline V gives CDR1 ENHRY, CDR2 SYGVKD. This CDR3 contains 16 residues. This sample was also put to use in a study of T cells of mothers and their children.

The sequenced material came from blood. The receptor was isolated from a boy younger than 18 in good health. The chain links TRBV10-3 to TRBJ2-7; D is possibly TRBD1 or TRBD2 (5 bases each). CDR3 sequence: CAISDYDSTSSYEQYF. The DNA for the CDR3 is TGTGCCATCAGTGATTACGACAGTACTAGCTCCTACGAGCAGTACTTC.